What follows are 16 T cell receptor beta chains derived from one specimen sequenced in a study of blood T cell repertoires in COVID-19. Measured with immunoSEQ multiplex PCR; TCRdb has only the in-frame clones, and not every one. The sample consists of about 480,000 clones, approximately 88% of them appearing once. Sequencing used PBMCs or T cells enriched from blood (not recorded which). The receptors originated from a middle-aged woman who had recovered from COVID-19.

The chain has TRBV19 and TRBJ2-2; TRBD1 matches 8 bases. Trimming cost V 5 bases and J 3 bases; bases outside gene matches: 8. The V gene's germline CDR1 is LNHDA and CDR2 SQIVND (reference sequence). This CDR3 spans 16 amino acids. The CDR3 sequence: CASSRPDRGYTGELFF. CDR3 in DNA: TGTGCCAGTAGTCGCCCAGACAGGGGCTACACCGGGGAGCTGTTTTTT. Drawing the rest from reference TRBV19 and TRBJ2-2, the complete variable domain is DGGITQSPKYLFRKEGQNVTLSCEQNLNHDAMYWYRQDPGQGLRLIYYSQIVNDFQKGDIAEGYSVSREKKESFPLTVTSAQKNPTAFYLCASSRPDRGYTGELFFGEGSRLTVL.

A single count supports this clone. The chain joins TRBV6-2 or TRBV6-3 to TRBJ1-1; no definite D call. The V gene's germline CDR1 is MNHEY and CDR2 SVGEGT. The CDR3 is 13 amino acids. V lost 5 bases and J lost 12, with 19 bases in between. The CDR3 DNA reads as TGTGCCAGCAGTGACTGGGGAGGAGGGAGGACTTTCTTT. This sequence encodes CASSDWGGGRTFF.

V and J are TRBV11-3 and TRBJ2-5; tentative D call: TRBD1 (6 bases). Germline V CDR1 and CDR2: SGHNT, YENEEA. V lost 3 bases, J lost 1 base, and 15 bases lay in between. The CDR3 is 16 amino acids. CDR3 loop: CASSLGARAAQETQYF. CDR3 DNA sequence: TGTGCCAGCAGCTTGGGGGCCCGGGCTGCCCAAGAGACCCAGTACTTC.

J is TRBJ2-3 and V is TRBV2; 10 bases align to TRBD1. J lost 5 bases, V lost 4 bases, and 3 bases had no gene match. The germline CDR1 and CDR2 sequences are SNHLY and FYNNEI. The length of the CDR3 is 14 residues. CDR3 loop: CASSADRGEDTQYF. The CDR3 DNA reads as TGTGCCAGCAGTGCGGACAGGGGGGAAGATACGCAGTATTTT.

Only one count was recorded for this clone. This sequence joins TRBV3-1 (or the pseudogene TRBV3-2) and TRBJ1-1, with TRBD1 identical over 11 bases. This CDR3 contains 15 residues. CDR1 is LGHDT and CDR2 is YNNKEL in the germline V gene (reference sequence). Losses at the gene ends were 1 base for V and 5 bases for J; bases not matched to a gene: 3. As DNA, the CDR3 is TGTGCCAGCAGCCAAGGGGGACAGGGGGTTACTGAAGCTTTCTTT. The encoded protein is CASSQGGQGVTEAFF.

This chain connects TRBV19 to TRBJ2-7; possible D gene TRBD1, 6 bases. This CDR3 comprises 15 residues. The ends were cut back, 5 bases at V and 2 bases at J, with 16 bases in the middle. Germline CDR1 LNHDA, CDR2 SQIVND (reference sequence). CDR3 in amino acids: CASSFFSTGTYEQYF. CDR3 sequence (DNA): TGTGCCAGTAGTTTCTTCTCGACAGGTACCTACGAGCAGTACTTC.

The chain carries TRBV13 and TRBJ2-1; 10 positions match TRBD1. With V trimmed by 8 bases and J by 9 bases, 10 bases remained unmatched. Germline V gene lookup returns CDR1 PRHDT and CDR2 FYEKMQ (reference sequence). The CDR3 totals 14 residues. CDR3 in amino acids: CASSARDRGREQFF. The CDR3 DNA reads as TGTGCCAGCTCCGCCCGGGACAGGGGTCGTGAGCAGTTCTTC.

The gene calls are TRBV25-1 and TRBJ1-1; 7 bases fit TRBD1. V trimming: 4 bases; J trimming: 0 bases; junction bases outside the gene matches: 8. CDR1 is MGHDK and CDR2 is SYGVNS in the germline V gene. This CDR3 comprises 16 residues. The CDR3 bases are TGTGCCAGCAGTGGGTTGGGGACAGAGCTGAACACTGAAGCTTTCTTT. It specifies CASSGLGTELNTEAFF.

This chain uses TRBV6-4 with TRBJ2-2; 12 bases line up with TRBD2. Germline loops: CDR1 MRHNA, CDR2 SNTAGT. The V gene end was trimmed by 4 bases and the J gene end by 5 bases; junction bases not matched to a gene: 2. The length of the CDR3 is 15 residues. The CDR3 protein is CASSAGTSGTGELFF. CDR3 in DNA: TGTGCCAGCAGTGCCGGGACTAGCGGGACCGGGGAGCTGTTTTTT.

This chain uses TRBV5-4 with TRBJ2-2, with D possibly being TRBD2 (6 bases). The CDR3 has 14 amino acids. Per the germline V gene, CDR1 is SGHNT and CDR2 is YYREEE (reference sequence). Trimming left V 4 bases short and J 4 bases short, with 11 bases between. The CDR3: CASSPRGVTGELFF. CDR3 coding DNA: TGTGCCAGCAGCCCGCGGGGAGTCACCGGGGAGCTGTTTTTT.

The V call is TRBV29-1, the J call TRBJ1-1; 8 nucleotides align to TRBD1. V gave up 4 bases and J gave up 7 bases; unmatched junction bases: 8. There are 13 residues in the CDR3. The germline gives CDR1 SQVTM, CDR2 ANQGSEA. DNA for the CDR3: TGCAGCGTTGGCACAGGGGGAGTTAGTGAAGCTTTCTTT. It translates to CSVGTGGVSEAFF.

V usage is TRBV18 and J usage is TRBJ2-6; no definite D call. The CDR3 extends over 14 amino acids. Trimming took off 2 bases at V and 4 bases at J, with 6 bases between the two ends. CDR1 is KGHSH and CDR2 is LQKENI in the germline V gene. This chain's CDR3 is CASSPEAGANVLTF. CDR3 DNA sequence: TGTGCCAGCTCACCAGAAGCCGGGGCCAACGTCCTGACTTTC.

This clone was observed once. This rearrangement joins TRBV15 to TRBJ2-5; TRBD1 matches 9 bases. This CDR3 is 15 amino acids long. The J segment lost 5 bases and the V segment lost 1 base, leaving 5 bases of the junction unmatched. CDR1 is LNHNV and CDR2 is YYDKDF in the germline V gene (reference sequence). The CDR3: CATSRGTGVRETQYF. CDR3 DNA: TGTGCCACCAGCAGAGGGACAGGGGTGCGGGAGACCCAGTACTTC.

V is TRBV7-9 and J is TRBJ2-7; tentative D call: TRBD1 (6 bases). Germline assignment: CDR1 SEHNR and CDR2 FQNEAQ (reference sequence). V lost 2 bases and J lost 5, with 16 bases in between. The CDR3 is made up of 15 amino acids. CDR3 loop: CASSLRGTLDDEQYF. For the CDR3, the DNA is TGTGCCAGCAGCTTAAGGGGGACCCTAGACGACGAGCAGTACTTC.

The chain is built from TRBV28 and TRBJ2-7, with 7 bases fitting TRBD1. J gave up 1 base and V 4 bases, and 10 bases lay outside the gene matches. There are 16 residues in the CDR3. In germline, CDR1 is MDHEN, CDR2 SYDVKM. The CDR3 DNA sequence: TGTGCCAGCAGTTACAAGACAGGGCCCAAGTCCTACGAGCAGTACTTC. Its translation: CASSYKTGPKSYEQYF.

This clone was seen a few times. The chain employs TRBV3-1 (or the pseudogene TRBV3-2) and TRBJ2-2; 7 nucleotides match TRBD2. The germline V gene encodes CDR1 LGHDT and CDR2 YNNKEL (reference sequence). Trimming took 6 bases from V and 7 from J; bases not matched to a gene: 11. CDR3 length equals 15 residues. The CDR3 DNA is TGTGCCAGCAGTCAGAGGCTAGCGGCGAACGGGGAGCTGTTTTTT. It encodes CASSQRLAANGELFF.